This T cell receptor beta chain stems from a study of T cell changes during pregnancy in multiple sclerosis. The assay was immunoSEQ multiplex PCR, and TCRdb's table has in-frame clones only and misses some. Altogether around 20,000 clones are present, about 88% being singletons, with the ten largest covering about 8%. The V gene's germline CDR1 is MDHEN and CDR2 SYDVKM. CDR3 length equals 12 residues. Trimming shortened V by 5 bases and J by 5 bases, and 9 bases separated the two germline ends. This sequence originates from a female donor in good health, enrolled as a control in a pregnancy study. The gene calls are TRBV28 and TRBJ2-5; weak D call: TRBD1 (5 bases). The specimen was CD8+ T cells from peripheral blood mononuclear cells, collected in the second trimester of pregnancy. CDR3: CASSQGAETQYF. CDR3 bases: TGTGCCAGCAGTCAAGGGGCGGAGACCCAGTACTTC.